A single sample gave rise to the 16 T cell receptor beta chains below, sequenced in a study of blood T cells in healthy people across ages. A second PCR of 7 to 11 cycles used a sample-barcoded 5' primer and a J-beta primer mix. TCRdb re-called the 5' RACE reads through MiXCR, storing one row per CDR3 protein. The data hold about 780,000 distinct CDR3 sequences, with about half observed a single time. Material: blood. These receptor sequences come from a man aged 80 or over in good health.

This clonotype showed up just once. This chain connects TRBV3-1 to TRBJ2-1, with D perhaps matching TRBD1 (5 bases). The CDR3 totals 14 residues. V lost 6 bases to trimming and J lost 10 bases, with 19 bases between them. Germline assignment: CDR1 LGHDT and CDR2 YNNKEL (reference sequence). As DNA, the CDR3 is TGTGCCAGCAGTCGTAGGGGATCGGCCTACGAGCAGTTCTTC. This encodes CASSRRGSAYEQFF.

This clonotype was seen a few times. CDR3 bases: TGTGCCAGCAGCTTACGGGACGGCGGCCAGAGCTCCTATAATTCACCCCTCCACTTT. It codes for CASSLRDGGQSSYNSPLHF. The chain uses TRBV7-2 and TRBJ1-6; D might be TRBD1 (5 bases). Germline V gives CDR1 SGHTA, CDR2 FQGNSA. V lost 2 bases to trimming and J lost 0 bases, with 17 bases between them. This CDR3 is 19 amino acids long.

The chain uses TRBV30 and TRBJ1-2; D is uncertain. The V and J ends lost 0 bases and 1 base respectively, with 9 bases between them. The V gene's germline CDR1 is GTSNPN and CDR2 SVGIG (reference sequence). This CDR3 has 14 amino acids. The CDR3 loop is CAWSVVRVNYGYTF. CDR3 DNA: TGTGCCTGGAGTGTCGTCAGAGTTAACTATGGCTACACCTTC.

V gene TRBV21-1 combines with J gene TRBJ2-1; the table names TRBD1, a call not compared with the DNA. TRBV21-1 is a pseudogene. The CDR3 covers 18 residues. The CDR3 sequence: CASSKGLGGESSYNEQFF. CDR3 DNA: TGTGCCAGCAGCAAAGGGCTTGGGGGGGAGAGCTCCTACAATGAGCAGTTCTTC.

The chain recombines TRBV10-3 with TRBJ1-1; D possibly corresponds to TRBD1 (5 bases). V lost 4 bases to trimming and J lost 5 bases, with 11 bases between them. Germline lookup yields CDR1 ENHRY and CDR2 SYGVKD. The CDR3 has 13 amino acids. The CDR3 reads CAISGPKGTEAFF. In DNA, the CDR3 is TGTGCCATCAGTGGACCGAAGGGGACTGAAGCTTTCTTT.

This chain connects TRBV6-1 to TRBJ2-3; D is unresolved. The V end lost 8 bases, the J end lost 5 bases, and 14 bases lay between the germline ends. This CDR3 contains 13 residues. The V gene's germline CDR1 is MNHNS and CDR2 SASEGT. CDR3 nucleotides: TGTGCCAGCGGTGTGAAGGCCGAAGATACGCAGTATTTT. The encoded protein is CASGVKAEDTQYF.

V usage is TRBV24-1 and J usage is TRBJ2-1; D perhaps matches TRBD1 (6 bases). CDR1 is KGHDR, CDR2 SFDVKD, per germline. Trimming removed 3 bases from V and 10 bases from J, with 12 bases in between. The CDR3 contains 13 residues. CDR3 nucleotides: TGTGCCACCAGTGATCCAGGGGTAAACGAGCAGTTCTTC. As protein: CATSDPGVNEQFF.

This clonotype appeared once. This chain joins TRBV30 and TRBJ2-3, with D maybe TRBD2 (6 bases). V was trimmed by 3 bases and J by 6 bases, leaving 22 bases between them. Germline V lookup: CDR1 GTSNPN, CDR2 SVGIG (reference sequence). The CDR3 runs 16 residues. This CDR3 is CAWSLLRGDSGDTQYF. CDR3 bases: TGTGCCTGGAGCCTCTTGCGTGGGGACTCGGGGGATACGCAGTATTTT. The full variable domain, in which reference TRBV30 and TRBJ2-3 provide the parts outside the CDR3, is SQTIHQWPATLVQPVGSPLSLECTVEGTSNPNLYWYRQAAGRGLQLLFYSVGIGQISSEVPQNLSASRPQDRQFILSSKKLLLSDSGFYLCAWSLLRGDSGDTQYFGPGTRLTVL.

This clonotype was observed at least ten times. The V gene is TRBV6-2 or TRBV6-3, the J gene TRBJ2-7; 8 bases are a match to TRBD2. The CDR3 runs 13 residues. The junction had 2 bases not matched to a gene; V was cut back by 4 bases and J by 3 bases. Germline V gene data show CDR1 as MNHEY and CDR2 as SVGEGT. The CDR3 DNA follows: TGTGCCAGCAGTTTCGGGACTAGCTACGAGCAGTACTTC. This gives the protein CASSFGTSYEQYF.

Ten or more counts support this clonotype. The chain carries TRBV18 and TRBJ2-3; 14 bases are shared with TRBD2. Looked up from germline, CDR1 is KGHSH and CDR2 is LQKENI. The CDR3 is made up of 15 amino acids. The junction had 0 bases not matched to a gene; V was cut back by 1 base and J by 6 bases. For the CDR3, the DNA is TGTGCCAGCTCACCACGGACTAGCGGGAGGGATACGCAGTATTTT. It specifies CASSPRTSGRDTQYF.

With regard to this clonotype: The junction departs from germline at one end; a sequencing error may be responsible. The chain couples TRBV6-1 to TRBJ1-4; D is ambiguous. The CDR3 runs to 18 residues. Germline assignment: CDR1 MNHNS and CDR2 SASEGT. CDR3 in amino acids: CASSRGRHNTATNGKLFF. DNA of the CDR3: TGTGCCAGCAGTCGCGGGAGACACAACACGGCAACTAATGGAAAACTGTTTTTT.

V and J are TRBV21-1 and TRBJ2-7. TRBV21-1 is a pseudogene locus. The CDR3 is 12 amino acids. The CDR3 is CASSRTCYEQYF. CDR3 DNA sequence: TGTGCCAGCAGCAGAACCTGCTACGAGCAGTACTTC.

V gene TRBV27 combines with J gene TRBJ2-5; 8 bases agree with TRBD2. The end of the DNA fits TRBJ2-7 better, so the J call may be wrong. The germline V gene encodes CDR1 MNHEY and CDR2 SMNVEV (reference sequence). The CDR3 loop spans 15 amino acids. DNA of the CDR3: TGTGCCAGCAGCCGGGGACTAGTAGACCCCTACGAGCAGTACTTC. As protein: CASSRGLVDPYEQYF.

About this clonotype: Compared with germline, one end of the junction differs, possibly owing to a read error. The V call is TRBV7-9, the J call TRBJ2-7; 7 positions match TRBD2. The germline V gene encodes CDR1 SEHNR and CDR2 FQNEAQ (reference sequence). The CDR3 sequence is 17 residues long. CDR3 DNA sequence: TGTGCCAGCAGTTACAGCAGAGCGGGAATCCTCACCTACGGGCAGTACTTC. It specifies CASSYSRAGILTYGQYF.

This chain connects TRBV7-9 to TRBJ2-5; TRBD1 matches at 7 bases. The closer fit of TRBJ2-7 to the DNA end suggests the J call may be wrong. CDR3 size: 15 residues. Germline V CDR1 and CDR2: SEHNR, FQNEAQ (reference sequence). The DNA of the CDR3 is TGTGCCAGCAGCACCCTTGACAGGGCCGTCTACGAGCAGTACTTC. Protein: CASSTLDRAVYEQYF.

In this sample, this clonotype turned up a few times. The CDR3 reads CSAMLFGLADEQYF. DNA of the CDR3: TGCAGTGCTATGTTATTTGGACTAGCGGACGAGCAGTACTTC. The genes are TRBV20-1 and TRBJ2-5; the match to TRBD2 covers 10 bases. The assigned J gene may be wrong: the sequence end matches TRBJ2-7 better. Per germline, CDR1 DFQATT and CDR2 SNEGSKA (reference sequence). There are 14 residues in the CDR3.